A selection of T cell receptor beta chains follows, all from one sample in a study of T-cell reconstitution after alpha-beta-depleted transplantation in children. MiXCR was run by TCRdb on the PCR reads, yielding one entry per CDR3 protein. The sample records over 550,000 distinct CDR3 sequences, 10% being singletons. The specimen comprised PBMCs from the stem cell graft donor, sampled from the stem cell graft. These receptors all come from a human donor who donated a stem cell graft to a child with acute myeloid leukemia. Both conserved end residues are part of each CDR3. A D gene is named only where the DNA matches it firmly. Clone size is not always given. Where it is, it says once, few, many or a class for expanded clones.

clone size	V gene	J gene	D gene	CDR3 DNA	CDR3 protein
many	TRBV9	TRBJ2-2	TRBD2	TGTGCCAGCAGCGTGCTAGCGGGAGGCACCGGGGAGCTGTTTTTT	CASSVLAGGTGELFF
many	TRBV20-1	TRBJ1-6	-	TGCAGTGCTAAACCAGTGGCGGGGAATAATTCACCCCTCCACTTT	CSAKPVAGNNSPLHF
-	TRBV20-1	TRBJ2-1	-	TGCAGTGCTATCCTTTCTAGCTCTACCTACAATGAGCAGTTCTTC	CSAILSSSTYNEQFF
many	TRBV7-9	TRBJ1-1	-	TGTGCCAGCAGCTTAGAGGAGAGGGGAGCTTTCTTT	CASSLEERGAFF
-	TRBV5-1	TRBJ2-7	-	TGCGCCAGCAGCTCACAGGATACCTCCTACGAGCAGTACTTC	CASSSQDTSYEQYF
-	TRBV19	TRBJ2-3	-	TGTGCCAGTAGCCCTGAGGGCAGGGAGGATACGCAGTATTTT	CASSPEGREDTQYF
few	TRBV29-1	TRBJ2-7	-	TGCAGCGCAGACGCAGGGGTGGGCGAGCAGTACTTC	CSADAGVGEQYF
few	TRBV7-2	TRBJ2-6	-	TGTGCCAGCATCAAACCTCGGGGCCCTCCCACTCCACAATTCTCTGGGGCCAACGTCCTGACTTTC	CASIKPRGPPTPQFSGANVLTF
many	TRBV14	TRBJ2-7	-	TGTGCCAGCAGCCTACCGGGACTAGGGACAGCCGAGCAGTACTTC	CASSLPGLGTAEQYF
few	TRBV20-1	TRBJ2-3	TRBD2	TGCAGTGCTAATAGCGGGAGTGGGACAGATACGCAGTATTTT	CSANSGSGTDTQYF
-	TRBV25-1	TRBJ2-2	TRBD2	TGTGCCAGCAGTAATCCTAGCGGGAGAGGTACCGGGGAGCTGTTTTTT	CASSNPSGRGTGELFF
many	TRBV6-4	TRBJ2-2	TRBD1	TGTGCCAGCAGCACCGGGACAGGGAACACCGGGGAGCTGTTTTTT	CASSTGTGNTGELFF
many	TRBV7-2	TRBJ2-7	-	TGTGCCAGCAGCTTTACCCCAGGTGACGAGCAGTACTTC	CASSFTPGDEQYF
-	TRBV27	TRBJ2-1	TRBD2	TGTGCCAGCACTCCACCGGGACTAGTGGTTCATGAGCAGTTCTTC	CASTPPGLVVHEQFF
many	TRBV5-6	TRBJ1-2	TRBD1	TGTGCCAGCACCGGAGGGACAGGGTACTATGGCTACACCTTC	CASTGGTGYYGYTF
few	TRBV29-1	TRBJ1-1	-	TGCAGCGGCACGCAGGGATCGAACACTGAAGCTTTCTTT	CSGTQGSNTEAFF
-	TRBV28	TRBJ1-5	-	TGTGCCAGCACCCATTATAGCAATCAGCCCCAGCATTTT	CASTHYSNQPQHF
-	TRBV18	TRBJ1-4	-	TGTGCCAGCTCACCACTCGGCGGCTCTAATGAAAAACTGTTTTTT	CASSPLGGSNEKLFF
few	TRBV7-2	TRBJ2-2	-	TGTGCCAGCACCCTTAGCGGCACCGGGGAGCTGTTTTTT	CASTLSGTGELFF
-	TRBV20-1	TRBJ2-3	TRBD2	TGCAGTGTTAGACTAGCGGGAGAAATCACAGATACGCAGTATTTT	CSVRLAGEITDTQYF
few	TRBV10-2	TRBJ2-2	-	TGCGCCAGTGATACGGTTAACACCGGGGAGCTGTTTTTT	CASDTVNTGELFF
-	TRBV12-3/TRBV12-4	TRBJ2-1	-	TGTGCCAGCAGTTTCGGGGGAAACTACAATGAGCAGTTCTTC	CASSFGGNYNEQFF
many	TRBV29-1	TRBJ2-1	-	TGCAGCGTTGAAGACGAAAGGCCACCCAATGAGCAGTTCTTC	CSVEDERPPNEQFF
many	TRBV7-9	TRBJ2-6	-	TGTGCCAGCACCCCCCTCGGCGGGGCTGGGGCCAACGTCCTGACTTTC	CASTPLGGAGANVLTF
-	TRBV3-1	TRBJ2-4	-	TGTGCCAGCAGCCTGGTTCAGGGACCAAAGGAAAACATTCAGTACTTC	CASSLVQGPKENIQYF
-	TRBV28	TRBJ1-1	-	TGTGCCAGCCCCGGGCCATTTGGCACTGAAGCTTTCTTT	CASPGPFGTEAFF
-	TRBV29-1	TRBJ2-1	TRBD2	TGCAGCGGGTCGACTAGCGGGAGTGTAAATGAGCAGTTCTTC	CSGSTSGSVNEQFF
few	TRBV11-2	TRBJ2-6	TRBD1	TGTGCCAGCAGCTCAAGTCCCGGGACAGGGGCTGGGGCCAACGTCCTGACTTTC	CASSSSPGTGAGANVLTF
-	TRBV27	TRBJ2-2	-	TGTGCCAGCAGTTTATCCCCCGGTTGGCGGGAGCTGTTTTTT	CASSLSPGWRELFF
-	TRBV20-1	TRBJ1-1	TRBD1	TGCAGTGCCTTCGACAGGGGTACTGAAGCTTTCTTT	CSAFDRGTEAFF
-	TRBV28	TRBJ1-2	TRBD1	TGTGCCAGCAGTTTCCTCGACAGGGGGCATGGCTACACCTTC	CASSFLDRGHGYTF
-	TRBV30	TRBJ1-1	-	TGTGCCTGGAGTGGACGAGGGGCGCATGGAGAAGCTTTCTTT	CAWSGRGAHGEAFF
few	TRBV20-1	TRBJ2-3	TRBD1	TGCAGTGCTAGTTCGCGGGACAGGGGGATCACAGATACGCAGTATTTT	CSASSRDRGITDTQYF
many	TRBV12-3/TRBV12-4	TRBJ1-5	-	TGTGCCAGCAGTTTCGGGCCACCCGACCAGCCCCAGCATTTT	CASSFGPPDQPQHF
many	TRBV5-1	TRBJ2-7	-	TGCGCCAGCAGCATCTCCTACGAGCAGTACTTC	CASSISYEQYF
-	TRBV5-1	TRBJ2-3	-	TGCGCCAGCATCCCCGGGGTTACTAGCACAGATACGCAGTATTTT	CASIPGVTSTDTQYF
-	TRBV5-1	TRBJ2-2	-	TGCGCCAGCAGCCCGATACAGGGCTCCACCGGGGAGCTGTTTTTT	CASSPIQGSTGELFF
-	TRBV9	TRBJ2-1	TRBD1	TGTGCCAGCAGCGTAGGTCCCGGACAGGGAAGGAATGAGCAGTTCTTC	CASSVGPGQGRNEQFF
few	TRBV7-9	TRBJ2-1	TRBD1	TGTGCCAGCAGCCCCGGGACAGGGGACATGAGTATGAATGAGCAGTTCTTC	CASSPGTGDMSMNEQFF
few	TRBV20-1	TRBJ2-1	TRBD2	TGCAGTGCTAGAAAAGGACTAGCGGGAGTTAGGGAGCAGTTCTTC	CSARKGLAGVREQFF
-	TRBV20-1	TRBJ1-5	TRBD1	TGCAGGGCCCTACTAGGACAGGGGGCGCCTAATTATAGCAATCAGCCCCAGCATTTT	CRALLGQGAPNYSNQPQHF
many	TRBV9	TRBJ1-2	TRBD1	TGTGCCAGCAGCGCCGGGACAGGGGACTATGGCTACACCTTC	CASSAGTGDYGYTF
few	TRBV7-3	TRBJ2-2	TRBD2	TGTGCCAGCAGCCCGATAGCGGGAGAAGAGGCCGGGGAGCTGTTTTTT	CASSPIAGEEAGELFF
many	TRBV9	TRBJ2-3	-	TGTGCCAGCAGCGCCACGGGGTTCACAGATACGCAGTATTTT	CASSATGFTDTQYF
many	TRBV7-9	TRBJ2-7	TRBD1	TGTGCCAGCATCTCAACAGGGGGCACTTACGAGCAGTACTTC	CASISTGGTYEQYF
-	TRBV14	TRBJ1-2	-	TGTGCCAGCAGCCGGGATGTCGACTATGGCTACACCTTC	CASSRDVDYGYTF
many	TRBV18	TRBJ2-5	-	TGTGCCAGCTCACCACCGGACGAGACCCAGTACTTC	CASSPPDETQYF
-	TRBV6-1	TRBJ2-7	TRBD1	TGTGCCAGCAGTGCCCGGACAGGGGTAAGCGAGCAGTACTTC	CASSARTGVSEQYF
many	TRBV29-1	TRBJ1-1	-	TGCAGCGTGCCAGGCCCGAGGGGGAAGACTGAAGCTTTCTTT	CSVPGPRGKTEAFF
-	TRBV29-1	TRBJ2-1	-	TGCAGCGGGTCACTAGATTGGTCCTACAATGAGCAGTTCTTC	CSGSLDWSYNEQFF
few	TRBV28	TRBJ2-3	-	TGTGCCAGCACGGGGTTATACAGCGGGACAATCACAGATACGCAGTATTTT	CASTGLYSGTITDTQYF
-	TRBV20-1	TRBJ2-7	-	TGCAGTGCTTATTTTTTGGGGTACGAGCAGTACTTC	CSAYFLGYEQYF
few	TRBV29-1	TRBJ2-5	TRBD2	TGCAGCGTGGACACTAGCGGCGAAACCCAGTACTTC	CSVDTSGETQYF
few	TRBV7-9	TRBJ1-6	TRBD1	TGTGCCAGCAGTCCACAGGGGCTGGATTCACCCCTCCACTTT	CASSPQGLDSPLHF
-	TRBV5-1	TRBJ1-1	TRBD1	TGCGCCAGCAGCTCCGAATCCGGGCCCCCCTACAGGGGCACTGAAGCTTTCTTT	CASSSESGPPYRGTEAFF
few	TRBV5-1	TRBJ2-7	TRBD2	TGCGCCAGCAGGGTTGGCGGTAGCGGGACTCCCGCCTCCTACGAGCAGTACTTC	CASRVGGSGTPASYEQYF
few	TRBV6-1	TRBJ1-5	-	TGTGCCAGCAGAGCGACAGGTAACAATCAGCCCCAGCATTTT	CASRATGNNQPQHF
-	TRBV12-3/TRBV12-4	TRBJ2-1	TRBD2	TGTGCCAGCACCCCGGGGGGGGGCATCAATGAGCAGTTCTTC	CASTPGGGINEQFF